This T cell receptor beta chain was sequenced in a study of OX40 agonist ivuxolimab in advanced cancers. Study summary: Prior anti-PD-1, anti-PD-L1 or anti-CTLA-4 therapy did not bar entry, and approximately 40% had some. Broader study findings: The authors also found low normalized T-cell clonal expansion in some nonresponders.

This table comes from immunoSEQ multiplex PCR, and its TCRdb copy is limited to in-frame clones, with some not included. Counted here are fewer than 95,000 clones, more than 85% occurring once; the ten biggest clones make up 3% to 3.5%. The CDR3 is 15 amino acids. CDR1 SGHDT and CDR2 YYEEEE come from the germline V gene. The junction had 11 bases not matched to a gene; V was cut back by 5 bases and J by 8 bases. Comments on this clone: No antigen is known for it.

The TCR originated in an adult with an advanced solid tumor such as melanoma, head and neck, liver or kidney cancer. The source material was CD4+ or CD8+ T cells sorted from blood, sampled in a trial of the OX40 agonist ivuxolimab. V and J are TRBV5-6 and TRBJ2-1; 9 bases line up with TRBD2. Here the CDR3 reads CASRPWGSGSYEQFF. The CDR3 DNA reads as TGTGCCAGCAGACCCTGGGGTAGCGGGAGCTATGAGCAGTTCTTC. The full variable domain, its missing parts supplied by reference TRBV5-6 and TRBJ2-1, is DAGVTQSPTHLIKTRGQQVTLRCSPKSGHDTVSWYQQALGQGPQFIFQYYEEEERQRGNFPDRFSGHQFPNYSSELNVNALLLGDSALYLCASRPWGSGSYEQFFGPGTRLTVL.